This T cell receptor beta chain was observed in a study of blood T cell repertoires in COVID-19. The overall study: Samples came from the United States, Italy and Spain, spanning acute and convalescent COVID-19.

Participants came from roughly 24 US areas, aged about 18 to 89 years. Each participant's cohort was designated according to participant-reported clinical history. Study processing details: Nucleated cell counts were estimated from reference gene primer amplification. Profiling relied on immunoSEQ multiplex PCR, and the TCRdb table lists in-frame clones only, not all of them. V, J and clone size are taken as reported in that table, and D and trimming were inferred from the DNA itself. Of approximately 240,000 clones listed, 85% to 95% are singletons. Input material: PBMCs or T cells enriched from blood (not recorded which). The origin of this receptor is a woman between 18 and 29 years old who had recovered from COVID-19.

CDR3 in DNA: TGTGCCACCAGCAGAGATCGGGAGGGGCTGGACTACACCTTC. Translation gives CATSRDREGLDYTF. The chain uses TRBV15 and TRBJ1-2; perhaps TRBD1 as D (5 bases). Between the trimmed V and J ends, which lost 0 bases and 10 bases, there was a span of 15 bases. The CDR3 is made up of 14 amino acids. Germline lookup yields CDR1 LNHNV and CDR2 YYDKDF (reference sequence).